This T cell receptor (beta chain) was identified during a study of patients and donors after allogeneic stem cell transplantation. This clonotype was recorded a few times. TCRdb reprocessed the RT-PCR reads with MiXCR, giving one entry per CDR3 protein. The repertoire has roughly 200,000 distinct CDR3 sequences, more than 35% of them found once; the top ten carry around a tenth. The receptor was isolated from a human donor who was either an allogeneic HSCT recipient or a stem cell or donor lymphocyte infusion donor (not recorded which). It is not recorded whose cells these are; they may come from a transplant donor. The sequenced material came from blood, either unsorted or a sorted T cell fraction (not recorded which).

The CDR3 DNA is TGTGCCAGCAGCTTAGAACGGCGCAATCAGCCCCAGCATTTT. This translates into CASSLERRNQPQHF. This sequence joins TRBV7-2 and TRBJ1-5; D gene uncertain. The CDR3 consists of 14 residues. Per the germline V gene, CDR1 is SGHTA and CDR2 is FQGNSA. Trimming removed 1 base from V and 2 bases from J, with 6 bases in between.